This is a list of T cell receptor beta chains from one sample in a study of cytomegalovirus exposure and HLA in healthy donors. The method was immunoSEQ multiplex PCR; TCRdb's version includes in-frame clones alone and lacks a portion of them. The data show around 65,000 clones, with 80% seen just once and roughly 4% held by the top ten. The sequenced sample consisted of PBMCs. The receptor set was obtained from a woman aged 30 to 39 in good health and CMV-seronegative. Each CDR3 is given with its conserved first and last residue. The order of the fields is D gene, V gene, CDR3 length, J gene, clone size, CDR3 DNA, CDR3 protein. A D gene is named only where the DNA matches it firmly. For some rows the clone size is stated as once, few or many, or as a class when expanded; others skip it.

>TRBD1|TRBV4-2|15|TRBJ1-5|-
TGTGCCAGCAGCCCCCAGACAGGGGCCAATCAGCCCCAGCATTTT
CASSPQTGANQPQHF
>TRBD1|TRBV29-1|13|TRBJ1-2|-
TGCAGCGTGGGACAGGGGCAAGATCATGGCTACACCTTC
CSVGQGQDHGYTF
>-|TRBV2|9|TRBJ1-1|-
TGTGCCAGCAGCGTAGAAGCTTTCTTT
CASSVEAFF
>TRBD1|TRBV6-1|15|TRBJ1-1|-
TGTGCCAGCAGTTGGACAGGGGTAATGAACACTGAAGCTTTCTTT
CASSWTGVMNTEAFF
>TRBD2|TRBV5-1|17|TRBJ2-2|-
TGCGCCAGCAGCTGGGGACTAGCGGGAGGGCTGACCGGGGAGCTGTTTTTT
CASSWGLAGGLTGELFF
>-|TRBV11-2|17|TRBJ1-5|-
TGTGCCAGCAGCCCCGGCGGGCGAGGGTGGTGGAATCAGCCCCAGCATTTT
CASSPGGRGWWNQPQHF
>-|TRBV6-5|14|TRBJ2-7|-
TGTGCCAGCAGTTACTCGCGCGGGAACTACGAGCAGTACTTC
CASSYSRGNYEQYF
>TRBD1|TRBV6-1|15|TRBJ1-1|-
TGTGCCAGCAGTGATGTCTTAGGGGGCAACACTGAAGCTTTCTTT
CASSDVLGGNTEAFF
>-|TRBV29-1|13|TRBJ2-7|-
TGCAGCGTTTACCGGGCTACAGGGAGTGAGCAGTACTTC
CSVYRATGSEQYF
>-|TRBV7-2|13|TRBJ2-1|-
TGTGCCAGCAGCTTCGGTACCTACAATGAGCAGTTCTTC
CASSFGTYNEQFF
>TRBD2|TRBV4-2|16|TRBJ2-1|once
TGTGCCAGCAGCCAAATAACTAGCGGGGGGGCGGGCGAGCAGTTCTTC
CASSQITSGGAGEQFF
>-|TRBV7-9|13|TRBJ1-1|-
TGTGCCAGCAGCTTGAGGTATTCCGCGGAAGCTTTCTTT
CASSLRYSAEAFF
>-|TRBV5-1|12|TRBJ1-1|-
TGCGCCAGCAGCTTCGGCGGAACTGAAGCTTTCTTT
CASSFGGTEAFF
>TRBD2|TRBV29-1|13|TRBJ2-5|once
TGCAGCGTTGCCAGCGGGAGATCAGAGACCCAGTACTTC
CSVASGRSETQYF
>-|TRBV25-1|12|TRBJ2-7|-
TGTGCCAGCAGGGACAGCAACTACGAGCAGTACTTC
CASRDSNYEQYF
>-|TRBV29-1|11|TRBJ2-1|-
TGCAGCGTGTACAGGGCGCGTGAGCAGTTCTTC
CSVYRAREQFF
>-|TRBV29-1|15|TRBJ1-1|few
TGCAGCGTCCCCAATCCCGGTTCCATGAACACTGAAGCTTTCTTT
CSVPNPGSMNTEAFF
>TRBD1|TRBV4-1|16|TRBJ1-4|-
TGCGCCAGCAGCCCCGGCCTTGGGACAGGGAATGAAAAACTGTTTTTT
CASSPGLGTGNEKLFF
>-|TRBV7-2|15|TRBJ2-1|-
TGTGCCAGCAGCGCGCTATTGGGGAGTGTGTATGAGCAGTTCTTC
CASSALLGSVYEQFF
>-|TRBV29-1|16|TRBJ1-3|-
TGCAGCGTTATATTGACCGGGGGTAGCTCTGGAAACACCATATATTTT
CSVILTGGSSGNTIYF
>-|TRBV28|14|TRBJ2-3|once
TGTGCCAGCAGTATACAGGTTAGCACAGATACGCAGTATTTT
CASSIQVSTDTQYF
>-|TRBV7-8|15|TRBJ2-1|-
TGTGCCAGCAGCCCATCGTCCCGGCGGGCGCATGAGCAGTTCTTC
CASSPSSRRAHEQFF
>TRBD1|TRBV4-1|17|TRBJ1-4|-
TGCGCCAGCAGCCAAGAGGAGGGGGCTGCAACTAATGAAAAACTGTTTTTT
CASSQEEGAATNEKLFF
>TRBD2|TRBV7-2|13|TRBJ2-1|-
TGTGCCAGCCGGGCTAGCGGGAAACATGAGCAGTTCTTC
CASRASGKHEQFF
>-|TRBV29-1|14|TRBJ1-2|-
TGCAGCGTTGATTTCGCACAGGGCGGAAATGGCTACACCTTC
CSVDFAQGGNGYTF
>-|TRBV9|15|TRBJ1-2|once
TGTGCCAGCGGAGTCCCTAGACAGTATACGTATGGCTACACCTTC
CASGVPRQYTYGYTF
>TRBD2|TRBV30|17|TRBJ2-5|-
TGTGCCTGGAGGTCACTAGCGGGGGGCCTACGCCAAGAGACCCAGTACTTC
CAWRSLAGGLRQETQYF
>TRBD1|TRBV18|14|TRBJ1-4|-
TGTGCCAGCTCACCGCAGGGGGAGCGGGAAAAACTGTTTTTT
CASSPQGEREKLFF
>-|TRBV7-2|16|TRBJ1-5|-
TGTGCCAGCAGCTTAGCGCGGTTCGGGAACAATCAGCCCCAGCATTTT
CASSLARFGNNQPQHF
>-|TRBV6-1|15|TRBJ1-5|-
TGTGCCAGCAGTGAGGGCAGCTATAGCAATCAGCCCCAGCATTTT
CASSEGSYSNQPQHF
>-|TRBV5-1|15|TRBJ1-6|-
TGCGCCAGCAGCTTGGCCTCGGGGGGTAATTCACCCCTCCACTTT
CASSLASGGNSPLHF
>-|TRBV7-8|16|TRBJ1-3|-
TGTGCCAGCAGCATACAGGTCGCAGGGGCTGGAAACACCATATATTTT
CASSIQVAGAGNTIYF
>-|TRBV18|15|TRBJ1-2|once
TGTGCCAGCTCACCAATGGAAGACAGCCCAGGCGGCTACACCTTC
CASSPMEDSPGGYTF
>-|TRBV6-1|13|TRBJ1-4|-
TGTGCCAGCAGTGACAGCGTTAATGAAAAACTGTTTTTT
CASSDSVNEKLFF
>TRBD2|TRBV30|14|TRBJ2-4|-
TGTGCCTGGAAGGACCGGGAGGGCAAAAACATTCAGTACTTC
CAWKDREGKNIQYF
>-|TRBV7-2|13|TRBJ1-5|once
TGTGCCAGCGGCATAAGGGGAAATCAGCCCCAGCATTTT
CASGIRGNQPQHF
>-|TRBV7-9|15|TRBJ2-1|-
TGTGCCAGCCCCCTGGGTGGCGGAGCCATTGATGAGCAGTTCTTC
CASPLGGGAIDEQFF
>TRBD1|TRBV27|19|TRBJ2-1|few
TGTGCCAGCAGCTTATGGGGGACAGGGGGGTTTAGCTCCTACAATGAGCAGTTCTTC
CASSLWGTGGFSSYNEQFF
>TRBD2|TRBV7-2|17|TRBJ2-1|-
TGTGCCAGCAGCTTAGCGGCCGGGACTAGGACGTACAATGAGCAGTTCTTC
CASSLAAGTRTYNEQFF
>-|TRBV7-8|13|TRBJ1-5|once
TGTGCCAGCAGCCGGGGGGGCAATCAGCCCCAGCATTTT
CASSRGGNQPQHF
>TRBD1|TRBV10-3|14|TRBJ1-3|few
TGTGCCATCAAGGGACAGGGGATTGGTAACACCATATATTTT
CAIKGQGIGNTIYF
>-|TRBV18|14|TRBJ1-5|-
TGTGCCAGCTCCTCTAACGGGGGGGATCAGCCCCAGCATTTT
CASSSNGGDQPQHF